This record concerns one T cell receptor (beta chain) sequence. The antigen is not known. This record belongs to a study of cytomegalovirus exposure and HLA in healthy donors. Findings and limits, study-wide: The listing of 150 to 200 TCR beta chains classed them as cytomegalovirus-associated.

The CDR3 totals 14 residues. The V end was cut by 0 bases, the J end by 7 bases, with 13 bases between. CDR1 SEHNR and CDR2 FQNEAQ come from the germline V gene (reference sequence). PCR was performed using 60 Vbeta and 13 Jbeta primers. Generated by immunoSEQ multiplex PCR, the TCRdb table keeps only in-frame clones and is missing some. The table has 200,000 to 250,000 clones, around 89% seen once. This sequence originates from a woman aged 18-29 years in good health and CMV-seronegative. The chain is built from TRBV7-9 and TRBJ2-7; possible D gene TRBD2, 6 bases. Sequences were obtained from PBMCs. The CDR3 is CASSLAGLGGEQYF. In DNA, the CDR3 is TGTGCCAGCAGCTTAGCGGGCTTGGGGGGTGAGCAGTACTTC.